The following is a TCR beta chain sequence with its context. Its antigen remains unidentified. These data are taken from a study of somatic mutations in cytotoxic T cells in rheumatoid arthritis. Across the whole study: Immunosuppressive treatment such as methotrexate, hydroxychloroquine and sulfasalazine was ongoing when the follow-up samples were collected.

Here immunoSEQ multiplex PCR was the method, and the copy in TCRdb shows in-frame clones only, minus some. The sample lists approximately 6,400 clones, 77% seen once, with 25% to 30% in the top ten. CDR3 length: 16 amino acids. Deletions cut 7 bases from V and 0 bases from J, with 19 bases between. Germline lookup yields CDR1 LGHNT and CDR2 FRNRAP. Points from the study as a whole: No multiple-comparison adjustment was applied to the slight TRBV07 underrepresentation in rheumatoid arthritis patients. Within the rheumatoid arthritis patients, CD8+ clonality went up as age increased (Spearman r of about 0.52). The same was not true of the healthy controls.

The chain recombines TRBV12-5 with TRBJ2-7; D may be TRBD1 (6 bases). The input for sequencing was CD8+ T cells sorted from blood, taken at a follow-up visit. The TCR originated in a woman in her 70s with rheumatoid arthritis. The CDR3 DNA reads as TGTGCTAGTGTTTGGGACACGGGAAAGGGCTCCTACGAGCAGTACTTC. Translating gives CASVWDTGKGSYEQYF. Based on the CDR3 plus reference TRBV12-5 and TRBJ2-7, the full variable domain is DARVTQTPRHKVTEMGQEVTMRCQPILGHNTVFWYRQTMMQGLELLAYFRNRAPLDDSGMPKDRFSAEMPDATLATLKIQPSEPRDSAVYFCASVWDTGKGSYEQYFGPGTRLTVT.